A single sample is the source of the 14 T cell receptor beta chains below, sequenced in a study of HIV-infected patients and healthy controls. Whole blood was used without fractionation, so all unsorted peripheral T cells were included. Alpha and beta constant-region primers primed reverse transcription of 400 to 500 ng RNA. Alpha and beta chain libraries were made separately by chain-specific third strand synthesis with multiplexing indices. Each CDR3 protein gets one entry after TCRdb re-called the 5' RACE reads with MiXCR. The sample has approximately 8,700 distinct CDR3 sequences; 7.3% are singletons. Sequencing was performed on blood, taken before antiretroviral therapy. All receptors derive from an adult with HIV infection.

This clonotype was seen at least ten times. The chain carries TRBV29-1 and TRBJ2-3; 10 nucleotides match TRBD2. This CDR3 comprises 15 residues. V dropped 4 bases and J dropped 2; count of bases not matched to a gene: 6. Per the germline V gene, CDR1 is SQVTM and CDR2 is ANQGSEA. The CDR3 sequence is CSVAALAGATDTQYF. The CDR3 DNA reads TGCAGCGTTGCAGCCCTAGCGGGGGCCACAGATACGCAGTATTTT.

This clonotype was counted a few times. This chain connects TRBV30 to TRBJ2-7, with D possibly matching TRBD2 (6 bases). This CDR3 comprises 18 residues. From germline, CDR1 is GTSNPN and CDR2 SVGIG (reference sequence). V was trimmed by 1 base and J by 5 bases, leaving 27 bases between them. CDR3 bases: TGTGCCTGGAGTGCCTCGGAGTTCTATGGGGGGTATCGCGACGAGCAGTACTTC. Protein sequence: CAWSASEFYGGYRDEQYF.

This clonotype is termed large. The rearrangement uses TRBV7-3 and TRBJ2-7, with D unclear. Germline-derived CDR1 and CDR2 are SGHTA and FQGTGA. Trimming shortened V by 0 bases and J by 7 bases, and 10 bases separated the two germline ends. The CDR3 runs to 13 residues. The chain's CDR3 is CASSLTEVGEQYF. The CDR3 DNA follows: TGTGCCAGCAGCTTAACAGAGGTCGGGGAGCAGTACTTC.

The V and J genes are TRBV7-6 and TRBJ1-3; no clear D gene. V dropped 4 bases and J dropped 0 bases, with 7 bases sitting between them. The CDR3 runs 14 residues. The germline CDR1 and CDR2 sequences are SGHVS and FNYEAQ. The CDR3 protein is CASSSIPSGNTIYF. The CDR3 DNA is TGTGCCAGCAGCTCCATACCCTCTGGAAACACCATATATTTT.

This clonotype was found many times. This chain links TRBV20-1 with TRBJ2-1; D perhaps matches TRBD2 (7 bases). Germline V lookup: CDR1 DFQATT, CDR2 SNEGSKA (reference sequence). Trimming stripped 5 bases from V and 13 bases from J, with 12 bases between. The CDR3 contains 10 residues. CDR3 in DNA: TGCAGTGCTTCCGGGGGGCCTCAGTTCTTC. It codes for CSASGGPQFF.

In its sample, this clonotype was seen many times. This sequence joins TRBV30 and TRBJ2-5, with 14 bases identical to TRBD2. Unmatched junction bases numbered 10, after V lost 2 bases and J lost 2 bases. Germline CDR1 GTSNPN, CDR2 SVGIG (reference sequence). The CDR3 is 18 residues long. CDR3 nucleotide sequence: TGTGCCTGGAGTTCTGGGACTAGCGGGGGTGATGATCAAGAGACCCAGTACTTC. The encoded protein is CAWSSGTSGGDDQETQYF.

The rearrangement joins TRBV19 to TRBJ1-2; 8 bases are shared with TRBD1. CDR1 and CDR2 (germline): LNHDA, SQIVND (reference sequence). The junction had 10 bases not matched to a gene; V was cut back by 7 bases and J by 3 bases. CDR3 length equals 15 residues. Written as DNA, the CDR3 is TGTGCCAGTATGATGGAACAGGGGGGCCACTATGGCTACACCTTC. It encodes CASMMEQGGHYGYTF.

Many counts were recorded for this clonotype. The CDR3 sequence: CASSQAIGRTYTF. The DNA of the CDR3 is TGTGCCAGCAGCCAAGCTATCGGCCGGACATACACCTTC. This rearrangement joins TRBV4-2 to TRBJ1-2; D might be TRBD1 (5 bases). V lost 1 base to trimming and J lost 11 bases, with 14 bases between them. The CDR3 runs to 13 residues. The V gene's germline CDR1 is LGHNA and CDR2 YNFKEQ.

At least ten counts were recorded for this clonotype. This rearrangement joins TRBV2 to TRBJ2-2; no firm D call. Trimming took off 8 bases at V and 0 bases at J, with 7 bases between the two ends. Looked up from germline, CDR1 is SNHLY and CDR2 is FYNNEI. The CDR3 contains 13 residues. CDR3 DNA: TGTGCCAGCGCACAGCCGAACACCGGGGAGCTGTTTTTT. Protein: CASAQPNTGELFF. The full variable domain, its missing parts supplied by reference TRBV2 and TRBJ2-2, is EPEVTQTPSHQVTQMGQEVILRCVPISNHLYFYWYRQILGQKVEFLVSFYNNEISEKSEIFDDQFSVERPDGSNFTLKIRSTKLEDSAMYFCASAQPNTGELFFGEGSRLTVL.

The table lists this clonotype with many counts. This CDR3 reads CASSPTGLEQYF. CDR3 nucleotides: TGTGCCAGCAGCCCAACAGGGTTAGAGCAGTACTTC. The chain joins TRBV7-9 to TRBJ2-7; D perhaps matches TRBD1 (6 bases). Trimming stripped 5 bases from V and 7 bases from J, with 12 bases between. Germline loops: CDR1 SEHNR, CDR2 FQNEAQ (reference sequence). The CDR3 is 12 amino acids.

This clonotype was picked up many times. The chain links TRBV11-1 to TRBJ2-2; D uncertain. V dropped 7 bases and J dropped 1 base, with 7 bases sitting between them. CDR1 is SGHAT, CDR2 FQDESV, per germline (reference sequence). The CDR3 contains 13 residues. The CDR3 loop is CASKPMNTGELFF. The DNA for the CDR3 is TGTGCCAGCAAGCCCATGAACACCGGGGAGCTGTTTTTT.

This clonotype showed up many times. V gene TRBV12-3 or TRBV12-4 combines with J gene TRBJ1-1; D is ambiguous. CDR3 length: 14 residues. The germline V and J ends were trimmed by 6 bases and 0 bases, with 11 bases remaining between them. For the CDR3, the DNA is TGTGCCAGCAGATCGGGCTTCTTGAACACTGAAGCTTTCTTT. Residues: CASRSGFLNTEAFF.

This clonotype was detected ten times or more. This sequence joins TRBV5-5 and TRBJ1-1; D uncertain. The CDR3 sequence is 13 residues long. V lost 3 bases, J lost 6 bases, and 12 bases lay in between. Germline CDR1 and CDR2: SGHKS and YYEKEE (reference sequence). The CDR3 bases are TGTGCCAGCAGCTACGACTATGGGCCTGAAGCTTTCTTT. This codes for CASSYDYGPEAFF.

The chain employs TRBV6-1 and TRBJ1-1; tentatively, D is TRBD1 (5 bases). The ends were cut back, 3 bases at V and 3 bases at J, with 14 bases in the middle. CDR3 size: 15 residues. In germline, CDR1 is MNHNS, CDR2 SASEGT. CDR3 DNA: TGTGCCAGCAGTGACATCCGGGACGGTGACACTGAAGCTTTCTTT. Translation gives CASSDIRDGDTEAFF.